A selection of T cell receptor beta chains follows, all from one sample in a study of siplizumab effects on memory and regulatory T cells. TCRdb keeps only in-frame clones here, not all; method: immunoSEQ multiplex PCR. The table lists just under 85,000 clones, roughly 90% of them singletons. The specimen was Tregs sorted from blood. These receptors were collected from a human donor in good health. The CDR3 runs from the conserved cysteine through the conserved F or W. D genes are given only for firm matches. Where a row states a size, it is once, few, many or the class of an expanded clone; other rows omit it.

-	-	TRBJ1-5	15	TRBV28	CASSPRAGGNQPQHF	TGTGCCAGCAGTCCCCGCGCCGGGGGCAATCAGCCCCAGCATTTT
few	-	TRBJ2-3	15	TRBV12-2	CASRPIRVFTDTQYF	TGTGCAAGTCGCCCAATCAGGGTGTTCACAGATACGCAGTATTTT
-	-	TRBJ2-5	15	TRBV29-1	CSVEGYWRNQETQYF	TGCAGCGTTGAAGGATACTGGCGAAACCAAGAGACCCAGTACTTC
-	-	TRBJ1-1	13	TRBV28	CASSPRLNTEAFF	TGTGCCAGCAGTCCCCGGCTGAACACTGAAGCTTTCTTT
-	TRBD1	TRBJ1-4	14	TRBV7-2	CASRATGGNEKLFF	TGTGCCAGCAGAGCGACAGGGGGTAATGAAAAACTGTTTTTT
-	TRBD2	TRBJ2-5	14	TRBV9	CASSVGTSKETQYF	TGTGCCAGCAGCGTAGGGACTAGCAAGGAGACCCAGTACTTC
-	TRBD1	TRBJ2-7	16	TRBV7-8	CASSLAQGTGFNEQYF	TGTGCCAGCAGCTTAGCTCAGGGGACAGGGTTCAACGAGCAGTACTTC
-	-	TRBJ2-2	11	TRBV30	CAWSVGGELFF	TGTGCCTGGAGTGTAGGTGGGGAGCTGTTTTTT
-	TRBD1	TRBJ1-1	17	TRBV19	CASSMLARGARGTEAFF	TGTGCCAGTAGTATGTTAGCCAGGGGGGCGCGGGGTACTGAAGCTTTCTTT
-	TRBD2	TRBJ2-3	16	TRBV19	CASSLRTSLFSDTQYF	TGTGCCAGTAGTCTAAGGACTAGCCTTTTTTCAGATACGCAGTATTTT
-	-	TRBJ2-5	13	TRBV5-6	CASLRWGQETQYF	TGTGCCAGCCTACGCTGGGGGCAAGAGACCCAGTACTTC
-	TRBD1	TRBJ1-1	17	TRBV13	CASSLNSRGTVNTEAFF	TGTGCCAGCAGCTTAAATTCGAGAGGGACAGTCAACACTGAAGCTTTCTTT
few	-	TRBJ1-3	13	TRBV19	CASRQSSGNTIYF	TGTGCCAGTCGACAGAGCTCTGGAAACACCATATATTTT
-	-	TRBJ1-4	13	TRBV6-6	CAIRRGAYEKLFF	TGTGCCATCCGGAGAGGAGCCTATGAAAAACTGTTTTTT
-	-	TRBJ2-7	12	TRBV5-1	CASQTESYEQYF	TGCGCCAGCCAGACAGAGTCCTACGAGCAGTACTTC
few	-	TRBJ1-1	13	TRBV7-3	CASSSQPNTEAFF	TGTGCCAGCAGCTCCCAGCCTAACACTGAAGCTTTCTTT
once	TRBD1	TRBJ1-2	14	TRBV18	CASSPRTGVYGYTF	TGTGCCAGCTCACCCAGGACAGGAGTTTATGGCTACACCTTC
-	-	TRBJ1-1	12	TRBV2	CASARGGTEAFF	TGTGCCAGCGCTAGGGGAGGCACTGAAGCTTTCTTT
-	-	TRBJ2-3	13	TRBV18	CASSPRGGDTQYF	TGTGCCAGCTCACCTCGGGGCGGGGATACGCAGTATTTT
-	-	TRBJ1-6	15	TRBV6-5	CASSYSRAGNSPLHF	TGTGCCAGCAGTTACTCAAGGGCTGGAAATTCACCCCTCCACTTT
few	TRBD1	TRBJ1-4	14	TRBV5-6	CASSPDRINEKLFF	TGTGCCAGCAGCCCGGACAGGATCAATGAAAAACTGTTTTTT
-	-	TRBJ2-4	15	TRBV7-9	CASSLHVIAKNIQYF	TGTGCCAGCAGCCTCCACGTCATAGCCAAAAACATTCAGTACTTC
-	TRBD1	TRBJ2-3	18	TRBV5-1	CASSGGQGVQIRPDTQYF	TGCGCCAGCAGCGGTGGACAGGGAGTACAAATCCGCCCAGATACGCAGTATTTT
-	-	TRBJ2-7	11	TRBV6-5	CATFSVYEQYF	TGTGCCACCTTCTCAGTTTACGAGCAGTACTTC
-	-	TRBJ2-5	13	TRBV18	CASSPLYQETQYF	TGTGCCAGCTCACCGCTTTACCAAGAGACCCAGTACTTC
-	-	TRBJ2-3	13	TRBV5-6	CASSYRDVDTQYF	TGTGCCAGCAGCTACCGGGACGTCGATACGCAGTATTTT
-	-	TRBJ1-1	12	TRBV7-9	CASSFFPLEAFF	TGTGCCAGCAGCTTCTTTCCCCTTGAAGCTTTCTTT
-	-	TRBJ1-5	14	TRBV2	CASGGAYSNQPQHF	TGTGCCAGCGGCGGCGCATATAGCAATCAGCCCCAGCATTTT
-	TRBD2	TRBJ2-2	16	TRBV10-3	CAISESRGLGVGELFF	TGTGCCATCAGTGAGTCTAGGGGACTAGGTGTCGGGGAGCTGTTTTTT
-	TRBD2	TRBJ2-5	16	TRBV11-1	CASRPTSGGARETQYF	TGTGCCAGCAGGCCAACTAGCGGGGGGGCCCGGGAGACCCAGTACTTC
-	-	TRBJ2-1	11	TRBV20-1	CSAPTYNEQFF	TGCAGTGCTCCCACCTACAATGAGCAGTTCTTC
-	TRBD2	TRBJ2-3	17	TRBV9	CASSVSPSGGITDTQYF	TGTGCCAGCAGCGTATCCCCTAGCGGGGGTATCACAGATACGCAGTATTTT
-	-	TRBJ2-3	11	TRBV28	CASSVTDTQYF	TGTGCCAGCAGTGTCACAGATACGCAGTATTTT
once	-	TRBJ1-4	13	TRBV7-9	CAFTKQGTEKLFF	TGTGCCTTCACCAAGCAGGGCACTGAAAAACTGTTTTTT
-	-	TRBJ2-1	13	TRBV7-7	CASSLAPDNEQFF	TGTGCCAGCAGCTTAGCGCCGGACAATGAGCAGTTCTTC
-	-	TRBJ2-5	13	TRBV5-4	CASRRPGQETQYF	TGTGCCAGCAGACGGCCGGGGCAAGAGACCCAGTACTTC
-	-	TRBJ2-7	17	TRBV30	CAWSSLTTGQSSYEQYF	TGTGCCTGGAGTTCACTTACAACAGGCCAGAGCTCCTACGAGCAGTACTTC
-	TRBD1	TRBJ1-2	15	TRBV7-3	CASRPGGQGNYGYTF	TGTGCCAGCAGACCAGGGGGACAGGGGAACTATGGCTACACCTTC
-	TRBD2	TRBJ2-1	15	TRBV19	CASSIPGLAYNEQFF	TGTGCCAGTAGTATCCCGGGACTAGCGTACAATGAGCAGTTCTTC
-	-	TRBJ2-7	11	TRBV6-1	CASSGVYEQYF	TGTGCCAGCAGTGGAGTTTACGAGCAGTACTTC
-	-	TRBJ2-1	15	TRBV15	CATGLDYLSRNEQFF	TGTGCCACCGGGCTGGACTACCTCTCCCGCAATGAGCAGTTCTTC
-	-	TRBJ1-4	16	TRBV5-1	CASSPGVPGTNEKLFF	TGCGCCAGCAGCCCCGGCGTCCCGGGAACTAATGAAAAACTGTTTTTT
-	TRBD2	TRBJ2-1	16	TRBV6-5	CASSSSGRGGRNEQFF	TGTGCCAGCAGTTCATCTGGGCGGGGGGGCCGAAATGAGCAGTTCTTC
-	TRBD2	TRBJ2-5	17	TRBV5-4	CASSPPGLAGGQETQYF	TGTGCCAGCAGCCCGCCGGGACTAGCGGGGGGGCAAGAGACCCAGTACTTC
-	TRBD1	TRBJ1-6	14	TRBV6-5	CASSRQGAPSPLHF	TGTGCCAGCAGTCGACAGGGGGCCCCTTCACCCCTCCACTTT
-	-	TRBJ2-3	16	TRBV9	CASSGGAGSYTDTQYF	TGTGCCAGCAGCGGTGGGGCAGGGTCCTACACAGATACGCAGTATTTT
-	TRBD1	TRBJ1-1	15	TRBV19	CASRAGTAGSFEAFF	TGTGCCAGTAGGGCCGGGACAGCAGGTTCGTTTGAAGCTTTCTTT
-	-	TRBJ1-1	13	TRBV11-2	CASSPRVGTEAFF	TGTGCCAGCAGCCCAAGGGTGGGCACTGAAGCTTTCTTT